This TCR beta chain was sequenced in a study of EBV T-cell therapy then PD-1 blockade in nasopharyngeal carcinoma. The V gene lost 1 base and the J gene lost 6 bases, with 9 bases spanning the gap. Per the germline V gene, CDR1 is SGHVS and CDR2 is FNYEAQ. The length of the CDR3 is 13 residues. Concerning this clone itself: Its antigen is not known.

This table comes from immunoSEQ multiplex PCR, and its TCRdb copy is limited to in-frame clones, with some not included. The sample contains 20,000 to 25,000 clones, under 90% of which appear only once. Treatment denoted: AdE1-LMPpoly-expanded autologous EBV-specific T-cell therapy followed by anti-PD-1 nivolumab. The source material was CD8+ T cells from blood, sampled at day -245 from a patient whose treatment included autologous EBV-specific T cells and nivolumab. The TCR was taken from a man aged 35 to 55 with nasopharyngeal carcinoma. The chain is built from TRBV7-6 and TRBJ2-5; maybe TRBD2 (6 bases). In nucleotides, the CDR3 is TGTGCCAGCAGCTTAGGGGGCGGGAAGACCCAGTACTTC. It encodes CASSLGGGKTQYF. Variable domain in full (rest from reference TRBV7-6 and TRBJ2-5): GAGVSQSPRYKVTKRGQDVALRCDPISGHVSLYWYRQALGQGPEFLTYFNYEAQQDKSGLPNDRFSAERPEGSISTLTIQRTEQRDSAMYRCASSLGGGKTQYFGPGTRLLVL.